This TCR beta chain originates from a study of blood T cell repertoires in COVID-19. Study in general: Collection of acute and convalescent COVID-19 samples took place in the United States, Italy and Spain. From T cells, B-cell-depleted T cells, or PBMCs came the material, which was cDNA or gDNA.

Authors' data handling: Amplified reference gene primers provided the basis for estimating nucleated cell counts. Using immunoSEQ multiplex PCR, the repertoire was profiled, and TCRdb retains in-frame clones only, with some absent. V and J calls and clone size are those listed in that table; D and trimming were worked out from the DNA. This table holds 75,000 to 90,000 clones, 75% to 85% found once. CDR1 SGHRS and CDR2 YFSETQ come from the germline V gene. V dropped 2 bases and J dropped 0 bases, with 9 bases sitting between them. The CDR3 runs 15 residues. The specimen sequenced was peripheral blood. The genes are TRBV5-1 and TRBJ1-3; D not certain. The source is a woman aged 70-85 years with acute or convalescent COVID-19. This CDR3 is CASSFRADSGNTIYF. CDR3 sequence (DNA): TGCGCCAGCAGCTTTCGAGCGGACTCTGGAAACACCATATATTTT.